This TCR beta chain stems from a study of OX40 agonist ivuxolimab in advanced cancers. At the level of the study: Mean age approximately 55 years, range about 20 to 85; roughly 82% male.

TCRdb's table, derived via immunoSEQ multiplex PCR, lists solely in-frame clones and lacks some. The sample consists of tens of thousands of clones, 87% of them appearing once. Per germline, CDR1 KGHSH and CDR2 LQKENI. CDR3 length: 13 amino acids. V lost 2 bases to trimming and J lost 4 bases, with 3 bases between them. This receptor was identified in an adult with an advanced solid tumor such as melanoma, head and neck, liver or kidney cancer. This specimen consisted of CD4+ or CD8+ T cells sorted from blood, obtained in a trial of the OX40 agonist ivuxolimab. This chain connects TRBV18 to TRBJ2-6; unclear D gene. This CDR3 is CASSPGGANVLTF. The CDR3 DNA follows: TGTGCCAGCTCACCAGGGGGGGCCAACGTCCTGACTTTC.